This entry is about one T cell receptor beta chain. Antigen: not known. Peptide-pool stimulation followed by sequencing identified expanded antigen-specific CD4+ clonotypes in the ViraFEST assay. The culture ran for around ten days before CD4+ T cells were isolated. Testing of the vaccine recipients showed negative nucleocapsid antibodies and no prior SARS-CoV-2 infection. Cultures had half their medium replaced with IL-2 medium on days 3 and 7. The assay was immunoSEQ multiplex PCR, and TCRdb's table has in-frame clones only and misses some. The data contain 50,000 to 65,000 clones, 80% to 85% of them singletons. The data stem from a study of vaccination effects on CD4 cells after COVID-19. Whole-study findings and limits: Of the vaccine-induced clones from healthy vaccinees, merely 1 of 255 recognized common cold coronaviruses as well. Pronounced clonal contraction occurred in clones induced by infection and by vaccine late after vaccination.

The CDR3 sequence is 13 residues long. V lost 7 bases and J 1 base, leaving 9 bases between the germline ends. This receptor was obtained from a human donor who received a COVID-19 vaccine. Material: CD4+ T cells from PBMCs cultured with HCoV-229E spike peptides, obtained before COVID-19 vaccination. This chain links TRBV12-3 or TRBV12-4 with TRBJ2-3; D is unclear. The CDR3 sequence is CASKKFGTDTQYF. The CDR3 DNA sequence: TGTGCCAGCAAAAAGTTTGGCACAGATACGCAGTATTTT.